One and the same sample provided the 18 T cell receptor beta chains below, sequenced in a study of response to subunit inactivated influenza vaccine. TCRdb reprocessed the RT-PCR reads with MiXCR, giving one entry per CDR3 protein. The data show roughly 570,000 distinct CDR3 sequences, around 15% seen once. The sample in question was PBMCs from blood, obtained 11 to 12 days after vaccination. The source of these receptors is a man aged 50-59 years who received an inactivated influenza vaccine.

The CDR3 DNA is TGTGCCACCTCACCTCAGGGGCGAAACATTCAGTACTTC. Translating it yields CATSPQGRNIQYF. This chain joins TRBV24-1 and TRBJ2-4, with a tentative D call TRBD1 (6 bases). The V gene's germline CDR1 is KGHDR and CDR2 SFDVKD. Trimming took 9 bases from V and 6 from J, leaving 14 bases between them. The CDR3 has 13 amino acids.

This clonotype was detected a few times. V and J are TRBV27 and TRBJ2-5; no clear D. The germline V and J ends were trimmed by 5 bases and 1 base, with 11 bases remaining between them. This CDR3 comprises 14 residues. Germline CDR1 is MNHEY and CDR2 is SMNVEV (reference sequence). The CDR3 bases are TGTGCCAGCAGTCCCAGGTGGGCCCAAGAGACCCAGTACTTC. This translates into CASSPRWAQETQYF.

The rearrangement joins TRBV4-3 to TRBJ2-2, with D perhaps matching TRBD2 (5 bases). V dropped 4 bases and J dropped 1 base, with 13 bases sitting between them. The germline V gene has CDR1 LGHNA and CDR2 YSLEER. This CDR3 region has 16 residues. CDR3 DNA sequence: TGCGCCAGCAGCCTTGCCCGGGGTGGGAACACCGGGGAGCTGTTTTTT. Its protein product is CASSLARGGNTGELFF.

This clonotype has more than one count but fewer than ten. The J gene is TRBJ1-4, the V gene TRBV5-1; D ambiguous. The V and J ends lost 3 bases and 8 bases respectively, with 8 bases between them. Germline values: CDR1 SGHRS, CDR2 YFSETQ. CDR3 length: 12 amino acids. CDR3 region: CASSSTSEKLFF. The DNA for the CDR3 is TGCGCCAGCAGCTCTACATCAGAAAAACTGTTTTTT. The entire variable domain, with the rest obtained from reference TRBV5-1 and TRBJ1-4, is as follows: KAGVTQTPRYLIKTRGQQVTLSCSPISGHRSVSWYQQTPGQGLQFLFEYFSETQRNKGNFPGRFSGRQFSNSRSEMNVSTLELGDSALYLCASSSTSEKLFFGSGTQLSVL.

CDR3 coding DNA: TGTGCCAGCAGCTACCGAGGTGGGGACACTGAAGCTTTCTTT. This sequence encodes CASSYRGGDTEAFF. The genes are TRBV7-9 and TRBJ1-1, with D unclear. Trimming pared 4 bases from V and 3 bases from J, leaving 12 bases between. From germline, CDR1 is SEHNR and CDR2 FQNEAQ (reference sequence). CDR3 length: 14 amino acids. Together with reference TRBV7-9 and TRBJ1-1, the CDR3 gives the full variable domain: DTGVSQNPRHKITKRGQNVTFRCDPISEHNRLYWYRQTLGQGPEFLTYFQNEAQLEKSRLLSDRFSAERPKGSFSTLEIQRTEQGDSAMYLCASSYRGGDTEAFFGQGTRLTVV.

This chain uses TRBV15 with TRBJ2-2, with 9 bases that match TRBD1. V was pared by 1 base and J by 6 bases, with 0 bases of the junction left unmatched. Looked up from germline, CDR1 is LNHNV and CDR2 is YYDKDF (reference sequence). This CDR3 is 14 amino acids long. CDR3 in amino acids: CATSRGQGAGELFF. CDR3 bases: TGTGCCACCAGCAGAGGACAGGGGGCCGGGGAGCTGTTTTTT.

V and J are TRBV24-1 and TRBJ2-5, with D maybe TRBD2 (5 bases). Per the germline V gene, CDR1 is KGHDR and CDR2 is SFDVKD. The CDR3 is 18 amino acids. Trimming shortened V by 3 bases and J by 3 bases, and 22 bases separated the two germline ends. The CDR3 nucleotides read TGTGCCACCAGTGATCCCGCCGTGGTCGGGAACATAAAAGAGACCCAGTACTTC. Its translation: CATSDPAVVGNIKETQYF.

This chain's CDR3 is CASSENTGTVGGYTF. The CDR3 bases are TGTGCCAGCAGTGAAAACACCGGGACAGTTGGTGGCTACACCTTC. The V call is TRBV25-1, the J call TRBJ1-2, with 7 bases lining up with TRBD1. This CDR3 spans 15 amino acids. The junction had 10 bases not matched to a gene; V was cut back by 2 bases and J by 7 bases. From germline, CDR1 is MGHDK and CDR2 SYGVNS.

This clonotype was observed many times. This chain uses TRBV5-5 with TRBJ2-7; D perhaps matches TRBD1 (6 bases). CDR1 is SGHKS and CDR2 is YYEKEE in the germline V gene (reference sequence). This CDR3 has 14 amino acids. Trimming shortened V by 2 bases and J by 0 bases, and 9 bases separated the two germline ends. CDR3 sequence: CASSLQGTSYEQYF. The CDR3 DNA sequence: TGTGCCAGCAGCTTACAGGGAACCTCCTACGAGCAGTACTTC.

This sequence joins TRBV29-1 and TRBJ2-7, with D perhaps given as TRBD1 or TRBD2 (5 bases each). Germline lookup yields CDR1 SQVTM and CDR2 ANQGSEA. V was shortened by 6 bases and J by 2 bases, with 17 bases between the two germline ends. The CDR3 loop spans 14 amino acids. The chain's CDR3 is CSVGRWDGTYEQYF. CDR3 coding DNA: TGCAGCGTAGGACGCTGGGACGGAACCTACGAGCAGTACTTC.

V is TRBV28 and J is TRBJ2-2; maybe TRBD1 (5 bases). The germline V gene has CDR1 MDHEN and CDR2 SYDVKM. V was shortened by 5 bases and J by 1 base, with 11 bases between the two germline ends. This CDR3 has 15 residues. CDR3 loop: CASSEPRGNTGELFF. In nucleotides, the CDR3 is TGTGCCAGCAGTGAACCAAGGGGGAACACCGGGGAGCTGTTTTTT.

Only a few counts were recorded for this clonotype. A read error may produce the germline difference seen at one junction end. V gene TRBV20-1 combines with J gene TRBJ2-7, with D uncertain. Germline V gene sequence: CDR1 DFQATT, CDR2 SNEGSKA (reference sequence). This CDR3 has 11 residues. The CDR3 region is CSAGEYYEQYF. As DNA, the CDR3 is TGCAGTGCTGGAGAGTACTACGAGCAGTACTTC.

This clonotype was counted at least ten times. V gene TRBV20-1 combines with J gene TRBJ1-4; D possibly corresponds to TRBD1 (5 bases). This CDR3 contains 13 residues. The germline V gene encodes CDR1 DFQATT and CDR2 SNEGSKA (reference sequence). Deletions cut 2 bases from V and 8 bases from J, with 12 bases between. The CDR3 DNA follows: TGCAGTGCTAGATGGCGTGGGGGAGAAAAACTGTTTTTT. Translation gives CSARWRGGEKLFF.

This clonotype was observed a few times. The chain recombines TRBV5-5 with TRBJ2-5; D unclear. The V gene's germline CDR1 is SGHKS and CDR2 YYEKEE (reference sequence). This CDR3 region has 14 residues. V was trimmed by 0 bases and J by 1 base, leaving 7 bases between them. For the CDR3, the DNA is TGTGCCAGCAGCTTGGAGCTCAGCCAAGAGACCCAGTACTTC. The encoded protein is CASSLELSQETQYF.

This clonotype was counted between two and nine times. The chain is built from TRBV7-2 and TRBJ2-5; D unclear. V was trimmed by 1 base and J by 1 base, leaving 10 bases between them. The length of the CDR3 is 15 residues. Germline CDR1 SGHTA, CDR2 FQGNSA. In nucleotides, the CDR3 is TGTGCCAGCAGCTTAGTCTCGGGCGTCCAAGAGACCCAGTACTTC. Amino acid sequence: CASSLVSGVQETQYF. The variable domain in full, with the rest retrieved from reference TRBV7-2 and TRBJ2-5, is GAGVSQSPSNKVTEKGKDVELRCDPISGHTALYWYRQSLGQGLEFLIYFQGNSAPDKSGLPSDRFSAERTGGSVSTLTIQRTQQEDSAVYLCASSLVSGVQETQYFGPGTRLLVL.

This clonotype was detected only a few times. V usage is TRBV28 and J usage is TRBJ2-3; D may be TRBD2 (5 bases). Trimming took off 6 bases at V and 6 bases at J, with 22 bases between the two ends. This CDR3 is built from 16 residues. Germline CDR1 MDHEN, CDR2 SYDVKM. CDR3 DNA sequence: TGTGCCAGCAGCCCGGTCCGGCCGGGGTCGACGGATACGCAGTATTTT. Encoded protein: CASSPVRPGSTDTQYF. The full variable domain, in which reference TRBV28 and TRBJ2-3 provide the parts outside the CDR3, is DVKVTQSSRYLVKRTGEKVFLECVQDMDHENMFWYRQDPGLGLRLIYFSYDVKMKEKGDIPEGYSVSREKKERFSLILESASTNQTSMYLCASSPVRPGSTDTQYFGPGTRLTVL.

This rearrangement joins TRBV4-2 to TRBJ1-2; 12 bases are a match to TRBD1. The V gene's germline CDR1 is LGHNA and CDR2 YNFKEQ. The CDR3 covers 16 residues. Unmatched junction bases numbered 8, after V lost 2 bases and J lost 7 bases. The CDR3 sequence: CASSQPSGTGGFGYTF. Here the CDR3 DNA reads TGTGCCAGCAGCCAACCCTCGGGGACAGGGGGCTTTGGCTACACCTTC.

This clonotype was seen more than once but under ten times. J is TRBJ2-7 and V is TRBV12-3 or TRBV12-4; 8 bases match TRBD2. After removal of 5 bases from V and 4 bases from J, the junction contained 4 bases not matched to a gene. This CDR3 spans 13 amino acids. CDR3 bases: TGTGCCAGCAGTCTACTAGCGGAATACGAGCAGTACTTC. It encodes CASSLLAEYEQYF.